These T cell receptor beta chains were read from a single sample in a study of beta chain features in type 1 diabetes. The protocol was immunoSEQ multiplex PCR, while the TCRdb copy is restricted to in-frame clones and leaves out a portion. Of approximately 57,000 clones in the sample, around 56% are singletons; the top ten hold roughly 2.5%. The sequencing sample was made of Tregs from blood. Receptor source: a woman in her thirties or forties with type 1 diabetes. CDR3s include the opening cysteine and the closing phenylalanine or tryptophan. Fields, in order: V gene, D gene, clone size, J gene, CDR3 DNA, CDR3 protein. D genes are given only for firm matches. Part of the rows lack a size; the others show once, few, many or a class for expanded clones.

>TRBV7-2|TRBD1|.|TRBJ2-7
TGTGCCAGCAGCTCTCAAGCCACAGGGGGCGGCGAGTACTTC
CASSSQATGGGEYF
>TRBV30|.|.|TRBJ2-1
TGTGCCTGGAGTATTCTGAGTAATGAGCAGTTCTTC
CAWSILSNEQFF
>TRBV7-2|TRBD1|.|TRBJ1-1
TGTGCCAGCAGCTTAGCTAGACAGGGTTGGGGGAACACTGAAGCTTTCTTT
CASSLARQGWGNTEAFF
>TRBV6-5|TRBD2|.|TRBJ2-7
TGTGCCAGCAGCCCGGGACTAGCTACGATGGAGCAGTACTTC
CASSPGLATMEQYF
>TRBV5-6|TRBD2|.|TRBJ2-1
TGTGCCAGCAGCTCCCCTGGTCTAGCGGAATTCTACAATGAGCAGTTCTTC
CASSSPGLAEFYNEQFF
>TRBV7-2|TRBD1|once|TRBJ1-3
TGTGCCAGCGCCGGGACAGGCCCTTCTGGAAACACCATATATTTT
CASAGTGPSGNTIYF
>TRBV7-9|.|.|TRBJ2-7
TGTGCCAGCAGCTTAGCTGGGGCCCCCTACGAGCAGTACTTC
CASSLAGAPYEQYF
>TRBV29-1|.|few|TRBJ2-3
TGCAGCGTTGAAGAGCAGGGTGGATCGGATACGCAGTATTTT
CSVEEQGGSDTQYF
>TRBV7-8|TRBD2|few|TRBJ2-1
TGTGCCAGCAGCTCCGGGACTAGCGGGACCTACAATGAGCAGTTCTTC
CASSSGTSGTYNEQFF
>TRBV11-2|TRBD1|.|TRBJ2-2
TGTGCCAGCAGCTTAGACGGGACAGGGATTACGAACACCGGGGAGCTGTTTTTT
CASSLDGTGITNTGELFF
>TRBV14|.|.|TRBJ1-2
TGTGCCAGCAGCCCCGCACGCCAGCGCGCACGGGGCTACACCTTC
CASSPARQRARGYTF
>TRBV10-3|.|.|TRBJ1-6
TGTGCCATCAGTGAGGGACAGCATAATTCACCCCTCCACTTT
CAISEGQHNSPLHF
>TRBV5-1|.|.|TRBJ2-1
TGCGCCAGCAGCTCCAGGGGGGAGTACAATGAGCAGTTCTTC
CASSSRGEYNEQFF
>TRBV18|TRBD1|.|TRBJ2-7
TGTGCCAGCTCGCTTCCGGGACAGGGGCTCCGGGAGCAGTACTTC
CASSLPGQGLREQYF
>TRBV5-6|.|.|TRBJ1-2
TGTGCCAGCAGCCAGACCGGGGGTAACTATGGCTACACCTTC
CASSQTGGNYGYTF
>TRBV6-5|TRBD1|.|TRBJ2-1
TGTGCCAGCAGGAACAGGGGGCTTAGTGAGCAGTTCTTC
CASRNRGLSEQFF
>TRBV2|.|once|TRBJ1-4
TGTGCCAGCAGTGGATACAGGGAAACTAATGAAAAACTGTTTTTT
CASSGYRETNEKLFF
>TRBV10-3|.|.|TRBJ1-1
TGTGCCATCAGTGAGTCTGGGGCCCAGGACACTGAAGCTTTCTTT
CAISESGAQDTEAFF
>TRBV18|.|few|TRBJ1-2
TGTGCCAGCTCACCAGGGTATTCAGGAGGGAACTATGGCTACACCTTC
CASSPGYSGGNYGYTF
>TRBV7-8|TRBD2|.|TRBJ2-1
TGTGCCAGCAGCTTAAGAACTAGCGGGGTGGGGTACAATGAGCAGTTCTTC
CASSLRTSGVGYNEQFF
>TRBV5-4|.|.|TRBJ2-1
TGTGCCAGCAGAGCCCTACAGAGCTCCTACAATGAGCAGTTCTTC
CASRALQSSYNEQFF
>TRBV27|TRBD1|.|TRBJ1-2
TGTGCCAGCAGTTTAATTGGGACAGGGGTTGCCTATGGCTACACCTTC
CASSLIGTGVAYGYTF